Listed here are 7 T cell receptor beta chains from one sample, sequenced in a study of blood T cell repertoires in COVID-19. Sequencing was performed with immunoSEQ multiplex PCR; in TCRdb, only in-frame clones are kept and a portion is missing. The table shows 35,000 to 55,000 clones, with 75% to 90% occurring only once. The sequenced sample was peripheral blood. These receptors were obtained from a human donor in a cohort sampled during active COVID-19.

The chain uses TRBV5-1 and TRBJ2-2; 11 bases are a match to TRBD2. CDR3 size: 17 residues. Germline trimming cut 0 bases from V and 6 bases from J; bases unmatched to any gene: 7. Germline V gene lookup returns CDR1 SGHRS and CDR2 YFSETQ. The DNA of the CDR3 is TGCGCCAGCAGCTTGGGACTAGCGGGAAGAAGGGCCGGGGAGCTGTTTTTT. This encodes CASSLGLAGRRAGELFF.

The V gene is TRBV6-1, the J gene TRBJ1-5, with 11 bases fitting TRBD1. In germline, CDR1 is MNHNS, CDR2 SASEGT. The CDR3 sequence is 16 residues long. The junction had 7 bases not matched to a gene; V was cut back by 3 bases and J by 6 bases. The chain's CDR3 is CASSDQWTGGSQPQHF. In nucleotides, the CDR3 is TGTGCCAGCAGTGACCAGTGGACAGGGGGCAGTCAGCCCCAGCATTTT.

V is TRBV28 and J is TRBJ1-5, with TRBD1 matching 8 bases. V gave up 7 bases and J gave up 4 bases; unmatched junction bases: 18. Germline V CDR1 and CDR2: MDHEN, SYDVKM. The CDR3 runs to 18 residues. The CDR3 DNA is TGTGCCAGCACCTACGACAGGGGCAAAAGAAAAATTAATCAGCCCCAGCATTTT. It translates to CASTYDRGKRKINQPQHF.

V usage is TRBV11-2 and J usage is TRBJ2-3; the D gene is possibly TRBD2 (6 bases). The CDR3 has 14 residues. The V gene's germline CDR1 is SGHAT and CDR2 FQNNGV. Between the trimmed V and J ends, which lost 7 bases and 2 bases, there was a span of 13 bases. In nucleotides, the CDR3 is TGTGCCAGCATTTCGGGGGTGGCCACAGATACGCAGTATTTT. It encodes CASISGVATDTQYF.

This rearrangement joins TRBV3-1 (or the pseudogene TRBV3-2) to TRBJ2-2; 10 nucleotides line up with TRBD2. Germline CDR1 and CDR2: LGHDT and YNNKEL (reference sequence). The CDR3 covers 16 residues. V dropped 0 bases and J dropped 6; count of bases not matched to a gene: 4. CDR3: CASSQEGLAGAGELFF. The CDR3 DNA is TGTGCCAGCAGCCAAGAAGGGCTAGCGGGGGCCGGGGAGCTGTTTTTT.

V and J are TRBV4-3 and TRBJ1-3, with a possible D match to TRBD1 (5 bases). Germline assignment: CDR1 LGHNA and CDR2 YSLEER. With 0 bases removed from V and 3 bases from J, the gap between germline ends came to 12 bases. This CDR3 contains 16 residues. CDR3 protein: CASSQDGQGDGNTIYF. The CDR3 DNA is TGCGCCAGCAGCCAAGATGGGCAGGGCGATGGAAACACCATATATTTT.

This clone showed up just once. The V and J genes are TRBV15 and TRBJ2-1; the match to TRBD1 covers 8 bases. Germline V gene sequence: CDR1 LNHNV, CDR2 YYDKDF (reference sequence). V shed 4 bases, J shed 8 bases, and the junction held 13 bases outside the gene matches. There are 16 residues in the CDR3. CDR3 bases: TGTGCCACCAGCAAACCCGGAAACAGGGGGGTCTATGAGCAGTTCTTC. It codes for CATSKPGNRGVYEQFF.